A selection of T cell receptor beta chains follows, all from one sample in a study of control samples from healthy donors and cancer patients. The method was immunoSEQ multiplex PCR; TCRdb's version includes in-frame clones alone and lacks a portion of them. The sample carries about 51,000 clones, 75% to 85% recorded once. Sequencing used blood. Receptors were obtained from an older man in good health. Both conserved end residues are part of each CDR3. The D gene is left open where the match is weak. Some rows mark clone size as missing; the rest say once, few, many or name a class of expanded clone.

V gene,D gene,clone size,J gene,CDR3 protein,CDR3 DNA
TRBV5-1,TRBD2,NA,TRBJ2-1,CASGTTYNEQFF,TGCGCCAGCGGGACTACCTACAATGAGCAGTTCTTC
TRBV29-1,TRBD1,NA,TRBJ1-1,CSAAGTGEAFF,TGCAGCGCTGCCGGGACAGGTGAAGCTTTCTTT
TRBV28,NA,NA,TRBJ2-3,CASSLLGGITDTQYF,TGTGCCAGCAGTTTACTGGGGGGCATAACAGATACGCAGTATTTT
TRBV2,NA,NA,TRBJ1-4,CASSRNNEKLFF,TGTGCCAGCAGCCGGAATAATGAAAAACTGTTTTTT
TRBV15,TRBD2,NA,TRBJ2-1,CATSRGGSGGVSYNEQFF,TGTGCCACCAGCAGAGGCGGTAGCGGGGGGGTCTCCTACAATGAGCAGTTCTTC
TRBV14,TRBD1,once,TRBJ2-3,CASTLTGEGTDTQYF,TGTGCCAGCACGCTGACAGGGGAAGGCACAGATACGCAGTATTTT
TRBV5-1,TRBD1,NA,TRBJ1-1,CASSLTGDAEAFF,TGCGCCAGCAGCTTGACAGGGGACGCTGAAGCTTTCTTT
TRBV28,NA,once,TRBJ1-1,CASRALTGQGAFF,TGTGCCAGCAGAGCCCTTACAGGGCAGGGTGCTTTCTTT
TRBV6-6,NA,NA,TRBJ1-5,CASSYGRYSNQPQHF,TGTGCCAGCAGTTACGGACGGTATAGCAATCAGCCCCAGCATTTT
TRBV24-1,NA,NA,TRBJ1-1,CATKASGGGENTEAFF,TGTGCCACCAAAGCAAGTGGGGGGGGCGAGAACACTGAAGCTTTCTTT
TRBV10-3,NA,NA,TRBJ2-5,CAISDPRHSYQETQYF,TGTGCCATCAGCGACCCCAGACACTCGTACCAAGAGACCCAGTACTTC
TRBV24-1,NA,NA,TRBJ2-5,CATSDLRAAQETQYF,TGTGCCACCAGTGATTTGCGGGCAGCCCAAGAGACCCAGTACTTC
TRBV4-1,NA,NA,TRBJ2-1,CASSQGGGMYNEQFF,TGCGCCAGCAGCCAAGGTGGCGGGATGTACAATGAGCAGTTCTTC
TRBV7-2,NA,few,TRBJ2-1,CASSLASDYNEQFF,TGTGCCAGCAGCTTAGCATCCGATTACAATGAGCAGTTCTTC
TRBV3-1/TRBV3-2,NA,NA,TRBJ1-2,CASSPGTGGYGYTF,TGTGCCAGCAGCCCCGGTACGGGGGGCTATGGCTACACCTTC
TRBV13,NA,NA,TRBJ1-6,CASSLSSYNSPLHF,TGTGCCAGCAGCCTTAGCTCCTATAATTCACCCCTCCACTTT
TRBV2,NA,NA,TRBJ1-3,CASSEQVPGNTIYF,TGTGCCAGCAGTGAACAAGTTCCTGGAAACACCATATATTTT
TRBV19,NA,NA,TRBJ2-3,CASSAVLPTDTQYF,TGTGCCAGTAGTGCCGTATTACCCACAGATACGCAGTATTTT
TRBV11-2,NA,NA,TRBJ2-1,CASSQPGTLNEQFF,TGTGCCAGCAGCCAACCGGGCACGCTTAATGAGCAGTTCTTC
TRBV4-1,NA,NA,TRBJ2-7,CASSLWPGDRYEQYF,TGCGCCAGCAGCCTTTGGCCGGGGGATCGCTACGAGCAGTACTTC
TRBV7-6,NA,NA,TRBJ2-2,CASSLNARGLGELFF,TGTGCCAGCAGCCTCAACGCCAGAGGGTTGGGGGAGCTGTTTTTT
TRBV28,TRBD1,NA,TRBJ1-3,CASSLGWTGPTGNTIYF,TGTGCCAGCAGTTTAGGGTGGACAGGGCCTACTGGAAACACCATATATTTT
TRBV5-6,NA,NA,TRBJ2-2,CASSRPYTVLDTGELFF,TGTGCCAGCAGCCGGCCCTACACAGTGCTCGACACCGGGGAGCTGTTTTTT
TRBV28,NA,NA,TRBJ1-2,CASSISSVGGYTF,TGTGCCAGCAGTATATCGTCAGTGGGTGGCTACACCTTC
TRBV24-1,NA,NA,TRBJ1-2,CATGPPGTNYGYTF,TGTGCCACCGGTCCCCCGGGAACTAACTATGGCTACACCTTC
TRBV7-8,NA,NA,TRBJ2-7,CASSLARDPTYEQYF,TGTGCCAGCAGCTTAGCGCGGGACCCTACCTACGAGCAGTACTTC
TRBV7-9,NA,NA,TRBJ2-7,CASSSTPDGGGEQYF,TGTGCCAGCAGCTCAACGCCCGACGGAGGAGGCGAGCAGTACTTC
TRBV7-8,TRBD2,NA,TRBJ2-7,CASSRGAGRLTYEQYF,TGTGCCAGCAGCCGAGGAGCGGGAAGGCTCACCTACGAGCAGTACTTC